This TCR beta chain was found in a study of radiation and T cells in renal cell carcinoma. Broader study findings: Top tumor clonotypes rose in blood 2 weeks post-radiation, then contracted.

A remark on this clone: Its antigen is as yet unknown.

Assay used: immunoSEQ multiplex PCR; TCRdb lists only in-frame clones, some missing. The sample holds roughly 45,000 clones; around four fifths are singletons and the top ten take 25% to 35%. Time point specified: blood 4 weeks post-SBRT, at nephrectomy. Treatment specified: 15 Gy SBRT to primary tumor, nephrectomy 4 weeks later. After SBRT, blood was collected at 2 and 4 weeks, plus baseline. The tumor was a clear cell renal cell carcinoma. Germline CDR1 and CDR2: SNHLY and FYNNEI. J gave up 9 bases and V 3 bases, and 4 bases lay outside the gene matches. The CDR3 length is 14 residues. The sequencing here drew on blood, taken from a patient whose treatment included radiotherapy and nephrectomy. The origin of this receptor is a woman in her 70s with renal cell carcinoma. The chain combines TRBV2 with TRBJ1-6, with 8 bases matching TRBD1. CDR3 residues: CASSETGDSSPLHF. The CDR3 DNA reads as TGTGCCAGCAGTGAGACAGGGGATAGTTCACCCCTCCACTTT.